Presented here are 6 T cell receptor beta chains from one specimen sequenced in a study of T cell changes during pregnancy in multiple sclerosis. Here immunoSEQ multiplex PCR was the method, and the copy in TCRdb shows in-frame clones only, minus some. The sample shows 30,000 or so clones, about 88% of them seen only once. The sample in question was CD8+ T cells from peripheral blood mononuclear cells, obtained in the second trimester of pregnancy. All receptors derive from a female donor with multiple sclerosis, enrolled in a pregnancy study.

This chain uses TRBV6-7 with TRBJ1-3; D might be TRBD1 (6 bases). TRBV6-7 is an open reading frame, and its role is uncertain. The CDR3 has 18 residues. V lost 2 bases to trimming and J lost 4 bases, with 21 bases between them. The CDR3 nucleotides are TGTGCCAGCAGTTACGGGTATCCCTTGGGGGCTAAAGGAAACACCATATATTTT. Translating it yields CASSYGYPLGAKGNTIYF.

The gene calls are TRBV28 and TRBJ2-7, with 8 bases aligning to TRBD1. CDR1 MDHEN and CDR2 SYDVKM come from the germline V gene. V gave up 2 bases and J gave up 2 bases; unmatched junction bases: 5. The length of the CDR3 is 15 residues. CDR3 in amino acids: CASSLRGTGTYEQYF. As DNA, the CDR3 is TGTGCCAGCAGTTTAAGGGGGACAGGCACCTACGAGCAGTACTTC.

The chain links TRBV6-5 to TRBJ1-2; TRBD1 is a possible D gene (6 bases). Germline V gene data show CDR1 as MNHEY and CDR2 as SVGAGI. The CDR3 has 14 amino acids. V was trimmed by 0 bases and J by 4 bases, leaving 9 bases between them. The CDR3 here is CASSYSGRGYGYTF. DNA of the CDR3: TGTGCCAGCAGTTACTCGGGCAGGGGCTATGGCTACACCTTC.

V gene TRBV6-6 combines with J gene TRBJ2-7, with D maybe TRBD1 (6 bases). V was clipped by 0 bases and J by 3 bases, with 9 bases between them. Germline CDR1 is MNHNY and CDR2 is SVGAGI (reference sequence). This CDR3 spans 14 amino acids. For the CDR3, the DNA is TGTGCCAGCAGTTACTCGAAGGGGGTCTACGAGCAGTACTTC. It specifies CASSYSKGVYEQYF.

The J gene is TRBJ2-3, the V gene TRBV6-4, with TRBD2 matching over 8 bases. Germline CDR1 MRHNA, CDR2 SNTAGT. V shed 5 bases, J shed 4 bases, and the junction held 5 bases outside the gene matches. The CDR3 is 14 residues long. The CDR3 DNA sequence: TGTGCCAGCAGTCCGGGACTAGAGGCAGATACGCAGTATTTT. Its protein product is CASSPGLEADTQYF.

The chain carries TRBV5-1 and TRBJ2-5; 13 bases are shared with TRBD2. V lost 0 bases and J lost 2; bases outside the gene matches: 10. In germline, CDR1 is SGHRS, CDR2 YFSETQ. This CDR3 region has 19 residues. CDR3 loop: CASSLEGLAGTGFQETQYF. The CDR3 DNA is TGCGCCAGCAGCTTGGAGGGACTAGCGGGGACCGGCTTTCAAGAGACCCAGTACTTC.